This T cell receptor beta chain emerged from a study of radiation and T cells in renal cell carcinoma. Study findings and constraints: From baseline, blood top tumor clonotypes peaked at 2 weeks post-radiation.

Time point defined: baseline pretreatment blood. Treatment defined: 15 Gy SBRT to primary tumor, nephrectomy 4 weeks later. Measured with immunoSEQ multiplex PCR; TCRdb has only the in-frame clones, and not every one. The data hold approximately 110,000 clones, with approximately 78% observed a single time. For this clone: Antigen unknown.

V lost 7 bases and J lost 5; bases outside the gene matches: 13. Germline CDR1 WSHSY, CDR2 SAAADI. The CDR3 spans 15 residues. The specimen was blood, collected from a patient whose treatment included radiotherapy and nephrectomy. The chain combines TRBV10-2 with TRBJ2-7; 8 bases fit TRBD2. This clonotype originated in a woman aged 60 to 75 with renal cell carcinoma. CDR3 sequence (DNA): TGCGCCAGCACCCTAAGCGGGAGAAAATCGGACGAGCAGTACTTC. Encoded protein: CASTLSGRKSDEQYF.